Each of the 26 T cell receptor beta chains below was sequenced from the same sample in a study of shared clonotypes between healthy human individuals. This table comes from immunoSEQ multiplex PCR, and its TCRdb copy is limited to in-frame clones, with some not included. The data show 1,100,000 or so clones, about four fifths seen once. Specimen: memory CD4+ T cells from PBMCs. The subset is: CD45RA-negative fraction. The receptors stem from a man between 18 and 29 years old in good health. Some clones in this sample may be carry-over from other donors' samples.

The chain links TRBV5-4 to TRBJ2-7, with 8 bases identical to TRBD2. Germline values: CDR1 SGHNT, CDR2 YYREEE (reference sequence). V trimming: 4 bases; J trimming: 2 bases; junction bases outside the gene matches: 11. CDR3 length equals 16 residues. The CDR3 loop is CASSPRGAGVTYEQYF. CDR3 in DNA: TGTGCCAGCAGCCCTCGGGGAGCGGGAGTCACCTACGAGCAGTACTTC.

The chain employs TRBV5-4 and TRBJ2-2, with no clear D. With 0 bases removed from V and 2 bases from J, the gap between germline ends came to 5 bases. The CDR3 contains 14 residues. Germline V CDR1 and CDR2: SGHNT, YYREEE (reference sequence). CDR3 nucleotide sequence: TGTGCCAGCAGCTTGGACTTTAACACCGGGGAGCTGTTTTTT. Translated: CASSLDFNTGELFF.

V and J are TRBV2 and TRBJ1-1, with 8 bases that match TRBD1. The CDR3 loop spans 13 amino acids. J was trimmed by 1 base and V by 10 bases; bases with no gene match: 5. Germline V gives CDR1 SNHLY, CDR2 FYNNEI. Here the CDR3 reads CATLGQGNTEAFF. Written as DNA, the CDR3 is TGTGCCACCCTTGGACAGGGGAACACTGAAGCTTTCTTT.

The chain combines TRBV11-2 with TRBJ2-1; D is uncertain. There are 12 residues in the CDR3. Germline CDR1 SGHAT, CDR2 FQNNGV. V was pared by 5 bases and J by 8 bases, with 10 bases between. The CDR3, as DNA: TGTGCCAGCAGCACGCGGCTCTATGAGCAGTTCTTC. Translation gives CASSTRLYEQFF.

CDR3 nucleotides: TGTGCCAGCACACTACAGGGGAGGAATCAGCCCCAGCATTTT. It encodes CASTLQGRNQPQHF. V usage is TRBV6-6 and J usage is TRBJ1-5; 7 bases fit TRBD1. This CDR3 contains 14 residues. J was trimmed by 4 bases and V by 7 bases; bases with no gene match: 7. CDR1 is MNHNY and CDR2 is SVGAGI in the germline V gene (reference sequence).

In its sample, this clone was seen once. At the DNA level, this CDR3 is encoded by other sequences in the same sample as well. This chain's CDR3 is CASSGQGVNQPQHF. DNA of the CDR3: TGTGCCAGCAGTGGACAGGGAGTTAATCAGCCCCAGCATTTT. The rearrangement joins TRBV2 to TRBJ1-5; 7 bases align to TRBD1. The CDR3 loop spans 14 amino acids. CDR1 and CDR2 (germline): SNHLY, FYNNEI. J gave up 4 bases and V 4 bases, and 4 bases lay outside the gene matches.

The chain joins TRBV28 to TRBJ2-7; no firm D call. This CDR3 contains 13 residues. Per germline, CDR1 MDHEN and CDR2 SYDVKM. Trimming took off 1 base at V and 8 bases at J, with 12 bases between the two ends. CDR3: CASSLSHPPKQYF. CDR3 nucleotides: TGTGCCAGCAGTTTATCCCACCCGCCGAAGCAGTACTTC.

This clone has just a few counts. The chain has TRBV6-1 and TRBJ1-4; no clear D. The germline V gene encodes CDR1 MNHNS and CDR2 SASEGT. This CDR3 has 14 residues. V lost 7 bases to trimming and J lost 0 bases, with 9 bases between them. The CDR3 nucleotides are TGTGCCAGCATTTACAGTGCAACTAATGAAAAACTGTTTTTT. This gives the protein CASIYSATNEKLFF.

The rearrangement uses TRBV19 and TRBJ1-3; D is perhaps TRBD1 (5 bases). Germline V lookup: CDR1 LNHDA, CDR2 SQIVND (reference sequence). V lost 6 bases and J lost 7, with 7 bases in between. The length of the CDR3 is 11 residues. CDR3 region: CASSRANTIYF. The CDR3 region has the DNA TGTGCCAGTAGCAGGGCTAACACCATATATTTT.

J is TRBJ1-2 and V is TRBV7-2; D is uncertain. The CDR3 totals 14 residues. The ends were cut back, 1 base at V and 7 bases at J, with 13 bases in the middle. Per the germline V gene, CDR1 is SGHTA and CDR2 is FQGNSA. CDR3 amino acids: CASSLGMGVTGYTF. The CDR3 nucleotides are TGTGCCAGCAGCTTAGGTATGGGCGTGACTGGCTACACCTTC.

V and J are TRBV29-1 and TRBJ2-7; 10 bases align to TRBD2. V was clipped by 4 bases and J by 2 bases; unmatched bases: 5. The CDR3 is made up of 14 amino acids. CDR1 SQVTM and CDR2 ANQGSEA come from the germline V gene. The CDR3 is CSVGGSGRAYEQYF. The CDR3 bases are TGCAGCGTTGGGGGAAGCGGGAGGGCCTACGAGCAGTACTTC.

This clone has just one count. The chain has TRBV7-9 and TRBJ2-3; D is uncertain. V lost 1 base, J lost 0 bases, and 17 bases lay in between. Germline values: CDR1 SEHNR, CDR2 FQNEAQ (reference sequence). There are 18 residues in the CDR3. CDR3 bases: TGTGCCAGCAGCTTAGGGCAGATAAAGGGTTTAAGCACAGATACGCAGTATTTT. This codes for CASSLGQIKGLSTDTQYF.

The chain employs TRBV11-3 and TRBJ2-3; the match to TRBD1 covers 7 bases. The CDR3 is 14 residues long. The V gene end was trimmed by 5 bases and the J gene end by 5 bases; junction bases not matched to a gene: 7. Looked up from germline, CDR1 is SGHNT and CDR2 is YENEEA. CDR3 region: CASSPRQGKDTQYF. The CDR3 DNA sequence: TGTGCCAGCAGCCCCCGACAGGGTAAAGATACGCAGTATTTT.

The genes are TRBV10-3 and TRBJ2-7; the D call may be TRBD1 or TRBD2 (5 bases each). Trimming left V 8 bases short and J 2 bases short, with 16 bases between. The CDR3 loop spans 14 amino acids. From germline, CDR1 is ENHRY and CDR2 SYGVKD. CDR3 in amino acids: CAIGKGLGPYEQYF. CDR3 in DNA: TGTGCCATCGGTAAGGGATTGGGACCCTACGAGCAGTACTTC.

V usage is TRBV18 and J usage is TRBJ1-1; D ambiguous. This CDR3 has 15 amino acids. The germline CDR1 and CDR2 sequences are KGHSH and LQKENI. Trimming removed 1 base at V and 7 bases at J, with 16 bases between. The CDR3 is CASSPQGDGLSEAFF. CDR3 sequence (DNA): TGTGCCAGCTCACCACAGGGAGACGGGCTGAGTGAAGCTTTCTTT.

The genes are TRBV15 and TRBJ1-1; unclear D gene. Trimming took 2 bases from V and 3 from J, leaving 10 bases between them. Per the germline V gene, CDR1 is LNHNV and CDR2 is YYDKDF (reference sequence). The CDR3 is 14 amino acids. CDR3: CATSRFKRDTEAFF. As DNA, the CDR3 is TGTGCCACCAGCAGATTTAAACGGGACACTGAAGCTTTCTTT.

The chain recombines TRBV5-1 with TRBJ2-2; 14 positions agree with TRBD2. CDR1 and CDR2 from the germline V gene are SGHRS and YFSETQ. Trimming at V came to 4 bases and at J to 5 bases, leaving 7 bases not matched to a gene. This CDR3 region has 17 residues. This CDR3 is CASSLPGLAGATGELFF. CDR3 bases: TGCGCCAGCAGCCTCCCGGGACTAGCGGGAGCAACCGGGGAGCTGTTTTTT.

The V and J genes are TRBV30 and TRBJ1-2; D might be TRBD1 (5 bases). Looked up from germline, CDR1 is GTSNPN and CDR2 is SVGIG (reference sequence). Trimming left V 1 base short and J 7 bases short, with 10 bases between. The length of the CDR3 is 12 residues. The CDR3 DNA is TGTGCCTGGAGTGAACAGGCCGGTGGCTACACCTTC. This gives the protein CAWSEQAGGYTF.

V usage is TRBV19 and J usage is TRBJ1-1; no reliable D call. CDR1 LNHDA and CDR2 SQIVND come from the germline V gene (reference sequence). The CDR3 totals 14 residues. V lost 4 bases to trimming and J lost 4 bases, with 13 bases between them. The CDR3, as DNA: TGTGCCAGTAGTAGAAGGGAAGGAGGCACTGAAGCTTTCTTT. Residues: CASSRREGGTEAFF. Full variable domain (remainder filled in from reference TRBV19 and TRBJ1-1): DGGITQSPKYLFRKEGQNVTLSCEQNLNHDAMYWYRQDPGQGLRLIYYSQIVNDFQKGDIAEGYSVSREKKESFPLTVTSAQKNPTAFYLCASSRREGGTEAFFGQGTRLTVV.

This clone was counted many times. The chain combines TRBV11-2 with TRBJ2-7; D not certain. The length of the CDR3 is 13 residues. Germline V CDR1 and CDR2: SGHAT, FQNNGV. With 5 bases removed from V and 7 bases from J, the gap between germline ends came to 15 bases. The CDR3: CASSPFALGEQYF. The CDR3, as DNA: TGTGCCAGCAGCCCATTCGCGTTAGGGGAGCAGTACTTC.

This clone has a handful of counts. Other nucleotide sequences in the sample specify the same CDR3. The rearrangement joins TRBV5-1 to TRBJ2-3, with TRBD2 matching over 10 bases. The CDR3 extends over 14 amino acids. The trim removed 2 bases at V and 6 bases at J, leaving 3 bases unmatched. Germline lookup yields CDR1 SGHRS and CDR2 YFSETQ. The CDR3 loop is CASSFGTSADTQYF. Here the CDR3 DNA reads TGCGCCAGCAGCTTTGGGACTAGCGCCGATACGCAGTATTTT.

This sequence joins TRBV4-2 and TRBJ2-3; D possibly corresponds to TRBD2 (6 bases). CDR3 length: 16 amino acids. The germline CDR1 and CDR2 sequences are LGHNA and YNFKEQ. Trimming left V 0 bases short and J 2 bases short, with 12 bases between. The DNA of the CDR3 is TGTGCCAGCAGCCAAGATTGGCGGGGTAACACAGATACGCAGTATTTT. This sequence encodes CASSQDWRGNTDTQYF.

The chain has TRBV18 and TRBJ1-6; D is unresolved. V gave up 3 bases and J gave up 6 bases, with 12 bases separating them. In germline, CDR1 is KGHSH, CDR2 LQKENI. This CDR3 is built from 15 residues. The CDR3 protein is CASSPRERTNSPLHF. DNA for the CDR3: TGTGCCAGCTCACCCCGGGAACGGACTAATTCACCCCTCCACTTT. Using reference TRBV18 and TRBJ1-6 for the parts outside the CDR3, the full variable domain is NAGVMQNPRHLVRRRGQEARLRCSPMKGHSHVYWYRQLPEEGLKFMVYLQKENIIDESGMPKERFSAEFPKEGPSILRIQQVVRGDSAAYFCASSPRERTNSPLHFGNGTRLTVT.

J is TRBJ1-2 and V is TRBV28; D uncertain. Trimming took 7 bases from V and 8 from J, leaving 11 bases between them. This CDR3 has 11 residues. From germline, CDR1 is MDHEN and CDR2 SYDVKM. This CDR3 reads CASNTVRGYTF. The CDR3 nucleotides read TGTGCCAGCAACACCGTTCGGGGCTACACCTTC.

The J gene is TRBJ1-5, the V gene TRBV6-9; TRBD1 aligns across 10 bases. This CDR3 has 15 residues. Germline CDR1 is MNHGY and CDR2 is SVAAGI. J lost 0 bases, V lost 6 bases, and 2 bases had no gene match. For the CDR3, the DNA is TGTGCCAGCAGGGGGACAGGGGATAGCAATCAGCCCCAGCATTTT. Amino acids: CASRGTGDSNQPQHF.

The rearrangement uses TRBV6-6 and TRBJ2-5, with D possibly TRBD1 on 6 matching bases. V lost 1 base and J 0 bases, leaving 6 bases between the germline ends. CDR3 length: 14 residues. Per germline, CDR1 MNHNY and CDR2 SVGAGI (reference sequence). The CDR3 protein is CASSYWTDQETQYF. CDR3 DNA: TGTGCCAGCAGTTACTGGACAGACCAAGAGACCCAGTACTTC.